This T cell receptor beta chain was sequenced for a study of CD8+ T cells in alopecia areata. Once RNA had been extracted, it was reverse transcribed into cDNA to act as the sequencing template. Sequenced by immunoSEQ multiplex PCR; TCRdb stores in-frame clones only, minus some. The sample carries 80,000 to 95,000 clones, 44% recorded once. For this clone: Its antigen is still unknown.

Sample treatment: oral pan-JAK inhibitor, 5-10 mg twice daily. This CDR3 region has 13 residues. Germline V gives CDR1 MNHEY, CDR2 SVGAGI. The V and J ends lost 2 bases and 4 bases respectively, with 7 bases between them. The study, taken as a whole, reports: Many expanded lesional clones persisted in scalp and blood during tofacitinib.

The sequence was collected from a human donor with alopecia areata. This chain uses TRBV6-5 with TRBJ2-3; D uncertain. The specimen was CD8+ T cells sorted from blood, collected at week 24, from a patient treated with tofacitinib. The CDR3 nucleotides read TGTGCCAGCAGTTACATTGAGCCAGATACGCAGTATTTT. The encoded protein is CASSYIEPDTQYF.